This T cell receptor (beta chain) was obtained from a study of shared clonotypes between healthy human individuals. This clone has a single count. Its antigen remains unidentified. Here immunoSEQ multiplex PCR was the method, and the copy in TCRdb shows in-frame clones only, minus some. The table shows roughly 1.4 million clones, with approximately 98.5% occurring only once. Overall study results and limits: Among non-shared clonotypes, generation probabilities were lower than among those shared by all four donors. Expectations were that clonotype sharing among donors would be affected by sequencing depth. With few donors, the genetic and exposure-history diversity represented was limited. Sorted-subset sequencing was shown by rarefaction to be incomplete despite large depth.

V lost 10 bases to trimming and J lost 4 bases, with 20 bases between them. The germline gives CDR1 SEHNR, CDR2 FQNEAQ (reference sequence). The CDR3 has 15 amino acids. V usage is TRBV7-9 and J usage is TRBJ1-3; no firm D call. The sequenced material came from naive CD4+ T cells sorted from blood. The subset is: CD45RA+ positively selected. The TCR was taken from a man aged 25 to 40 in good health. CDR3 region: CAIESLGKVGNTIYF. The CDR3 DNA is TGTGCCATCGAGAGCTTGGGGAAGGTGGGAAACACCATATATTTT.